The 8 T cell receptor beta chains in this list originate from one sample, sequenced in a study of cytomegalovirus exposure and HLA in healthy donors. It was with 60 Vbeta and 13 Jbeta primers that the PCR ran. Libraries were prepared by immunoSEQ multiplex PCR; TCRdb keeps only in-frame clonotypes and omits some of them. The repertoire holds 90,000 to 140,000 clones, with under 85% as singletons. Material for sequencing was PBMCs. These receptors were taken from a man under 40 in good health and CMV-seronegative.

The J gene is TRBJ2-7, the V gene TRBV4-3, with D perhaps matching TRBD2 (5 bases). Germline loops: CDR1 LGHNA, CDR2 YSLEER. The ends were cut back, 3 bases at V and 0 bases at J, with 12 bases in the middle. CDR3 length: 15 amino acids. CDR3: CASSQEVGLSYEQYF. The DNA for the CDR3 is TGCGCCAGCAGCCAGGAGGTGGGTCTCTCCTACGAGCAGTACTTC.

The chain is built from TRBV28 and TRBJ1-5, with TRBD1 identical over 8 bases. The CDR3 covers 13 residues. Looked up from germline, CDR1 is MDHEN and CDR2 is SYDVKM. Trimming took 6 bases from V and 6 from J; bases not matched to a gene: 4. In nucleotides, the CDR3 is TGTGCCAGCAGCGGACAGGGACTTCAGCCCCAGCATTTT. It is translated as CASSGQGLQPQHF.

This clone was counted once. This chain links TRBV7-2 with TRBJ2-5, with D uncertain. The ends were cut back, 1 base at V and 5 bases at J, with 11 bases in the middle. The CDR3 has 14 amino acids. CDR1 is SGHTA and CDR2 is FQGNSA in the germline V gene. The CDR3 sequence: CASSLVVPSETQYF. The CDR3 region has the DNA TGTGCCAGCAGCTTAGTAGTACCCTCGGAGACCCAGTACTTC.

This clone occurred a few times. The V call is TRBV28, the J call TRBJ2-7, with TRBD2 identical over 10 bases. This CDR3 is built from 15 residues. V lost 6 bases and J lost 0; bases outside the gene matches: 5. Germline lookup yields CDR1 MDHEN and CDR2 SYDVKM. This CDR3 is CASSTLAGASYEQYF. The CDR3 DNA reads as TGTGCCAGCAGCACTCTAGCGGGAGCCTCCTACGAGCAGTACTTC.

A few counts support this clone. The rearrangement links TRBV14 to TRBJ1-2; tentative D call: TRBD1 (5 bases). The CDR3 is 14 amino acids. CDR1 is SGHDN and CDR2 is FVKESK in the germline V gene. V was cut by 4 bases and J by 8 bases, with 17 bases left in between. The CDR3, as DNA: TGTGCCAGCAGCCCCGCGATTGGGGCAGGGGGCTACACCTTC. Amino acid sequence: CASSPAIGAGGYTF.

This chain uses TRBV10-1 with TRBJ2-5, with TRBD1 as a possible D gene (6 bases). This CDR3 spans 14 amino acids. Trimming shortened V by 4 bases and J by 3 bases, and 12 bases separated the two germline ends. CDR1 WNHNN and CDR2 SYGVQD come from the germline V gene (reference sequence). This CDR3 reads CASSARGREETQYF. The CDR3 DNA follows: TGCGCCAGCAGTGCCAGGGGAAGGGAAGAGACCCAGTACTTC.

This clone was counted between two and nine times. The chain couples TRBV19 to TRBJ1-2; D uncertain. The germline V gene encodes CDR1 LNHDA and CDR2 SQIVND (reference sequence). The CDR3 has 13 amino acids. V was clipped by 5 bases and J by 3 bases, with 10 bases between them. CDR3 residues: CASSPDIYYGYTF. CDR3 bases: TGTGCCAGTAGTCCCGACATCTACTATGGCTACACCTTC.

V gene TRBV27 combines with J gene TRBJ2-3; D unresolved. V lost 2 bases and J 7 bases, leaving 13 bases between the germline ends. The length of the CDR3 is 14 residues. Looked up from germline, CDR1 is MNHEY and CDR2 is SMNVEV (reference sequence). CDR3 nucleotide sequence: TGTGCCAGCAGTTTAACTCTCCAGACAAATACGCAGTATTTT. Its protein product is CASSLTLQTNTQYF.